The present entry profiles one T cell receptor beta chain with its context. Its antigen remains unknown. MiXCR, run by TCRdb on the RT-PCR reads, gives a single entry per CDR3 protein. The sample lists 530,000 or so distinct CDR3 sequences, 25% occurring once. This entry belongs to a study of response to subunit inactivated influenza vaccine. Study findings and constraints: New T cells are recruited in small numbers by each seasonal influenza vaccination, according to the authors' suggestion.

The clonotype was recovered from a man over 45 who received an inactivated influenza vaccine. Sample: CD4+ T cells sorted from PBMCs, taken 4 to 6 days after vaccination.

CDR3 protein: CASTTAGNQETQYF. CDR3 bases: TGCGCCAGCACCACAGCGGGGAACCAAGAGACCCAGTACTTC. The rearrangement uses TRBV5-1 and TRBJ2-5; 7 bases map to TRBD2. Germline values: CDR1 SGHRS, CDR2 YFSETQ. V shed 6 bases, J shed 0 bases, and the junction held 5 bases outside the gene matches. The CDR3 covers 14 residues.